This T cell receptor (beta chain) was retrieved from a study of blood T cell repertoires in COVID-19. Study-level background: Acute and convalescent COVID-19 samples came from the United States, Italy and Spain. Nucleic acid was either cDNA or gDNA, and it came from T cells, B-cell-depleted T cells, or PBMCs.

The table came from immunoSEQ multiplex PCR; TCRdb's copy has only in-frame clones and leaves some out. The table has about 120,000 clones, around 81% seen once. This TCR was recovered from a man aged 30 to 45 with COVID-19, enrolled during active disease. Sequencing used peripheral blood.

CDR3 in DNA: TGTGCCAGCAGTTACCCCAGACTAGCGGGGGGGCCGGTGGGCCAAGAGACCCAGTACTTC. This sequence encodes CASSYPRLAGGPVGQETQYF. This sequence joins TRBV6-2 or TRBV6-3 and TRBJ2-5; 14 bases map to TRBD2. This CDR3 is 20 amino acids long. CDR1 is MNHEY and CDR2 is SVGEGT in the germline V gene. Trimming removed 2 bases from V and 1 base from J; junction bases left unmatched: 12.